These T cell receptor beta chains were read from a single sample in a study of OX40 agonist ivuxolimab in advanced cancers. Generated by immunoSEQ multiplex PCR, the TCRdb table keeps only in-frame clones and is missing some. The sample carries under 40,000 clones, 65% to 90% recorded once. This specimen was CD4+ or CD8+ T cells sorted from blood, taken in a trial of the OX40 agonist ivuxolimab. The source of these receptors is an adult with an advanced solid tumor such as melanoma, head and neck, liver or kidney cancer. Both conserved end residues are part of each CDR3. Fields, in order: J gene, D gene, clone size, V gene, CDR3 DNA, CDR3 protein. A D gene is named only where the DNA matches it firmly. Only part of the rows carry a size: once, few, many, or a class if the clone is expanded.

J: TRBJ1-5
D: NA
size: NA
V: TRBV29-1
DNA: TGCAGCGTTGTAGAGGGAAGTCCCAGCAATCAGCCCCAGCATTTT
CDR3: CSVVEGSPSNQPQHF

J: TRBJ1-4
D: NA
size: NA
V: TRBV6-5
DNA: TGTGCCAGCAGTTACTCGACGGGGGCTAATGAAAAACTGTTTTTT
CDR3: CASSYSTGANEKLFF

J: TRBJ2-1
D: TRBD1
size: few
V: TRBV28
DNA: TGTGCCAGCAGTGCCAGGACAGGTATTAATGAGCAGTTCTTC
CDR3: CASSARTGINEQFF

J: TRBJ2-5
D: NA
size: NA
V: TRBV7-8
DNA: TGTGCCAGCAGCTTAAGCGGGGAGACCCAGTACTTC
CDR3: CASSLSGETQYF

J: TRBJ1-1
D: NA
size: few
V: TRBV5-6
DNA: TGTGCCAGCAGCCTAGGGACCGCCGAATTTGTTTTCTTT
CDR3: CASSLGTAEFVFF

J: TRBJ2-2
D: NA
size: NA
V: TRBV7-9
DNA: TGTGCCAGCAGCTTAGGTGGCGGGAAAGGCGGCACCGGGGAGCTGTTTTTT
CDR3: CASSLGGGKGGTGELFF

J: TRBJ1-3
D: NA
size: NA
V: TRBV6-1
DNA: TGTGCCCTCCGGGGGTCGTCTGGAAACACCATATATTTT
CDR3: CALRGSSGNTIYF

J: TRBJ2-1
D: TRBD2
size: NA
V: TRBV7-8
DNA: TGTGCCAGCAGCCAACGGGTCAGGGTGAAGGATAAGCGGGAGCGGCATGAGCAGTTCTTC
CDR3: CASSQRVRVKDKRERHEQFF

J: TRBJ1-4
D: NA
size: NA
V: TRBV6-1
DNA: TGTGCCAGCAGTGAGGGCGGTCGGGATCATGAAAAACTGTTTTTT
CDR3: CASSEGGRDHEKLFF

J: TRBJ1-3
D: NA
size: once
V: TRBV5-4
DNA: TGTGCCAGCAGCGGCCGGGACGGTGGAAACACCATATATTTT
CDR3: CASSGRDGGNTIYF

J: TRBJ1-2
D: TRBD1
size: NA
V: TRBV29-1
DNA: TGCAGCGTTGATAGGGGGCGGACAGGGTCCGGCTACACCTTC
CDR3: CSVDRGRTGSGYTF

J: TRBJ2-3
D: TRBD2
size: NA
V: TRBV7-9
DNA: TGTGCCAGCAGAAGCGGGGGGGCCGGGGATACGCAGTATTTT
CDR3: CASRSGGAGDTQYF

J: TRBJ1-1
D: NA
size: NA
V: TRBV6-6
DNA: TGTGCCAGCAGTTACTCGGAAGGGGGTGGCACTGAAGCTTTCTTT
CDR3: CASSYSEGGGTEAFF

J: TRBJ2-1
D: NA
size: NA
V: TRBV30
DNA: TGTGCCTGGAAACAGGAGGGCAATGAGCAGTTCTTC
CDR3: CAWKQEGNEQFF

J: TRBJ1-3
D: NA
size: NA
V: TRBV28
DNA: TGTGCCACTGCCGTTGGATCTGGAAACACCATATATTTT
CDR3: CATAVGSGNTIYF

J: TRBJ2-5
D: NA
size: few
V: TRBV5-4
DNA: TGTGCCAGCAGTCCCGGGGTAGGGGTTGGGACCCAGTACTTC
CDR3: CASSPGVGVGTQYF

J: TRBJ1-2
D: NA
size: medium-sized
V: TRBV5-5
DNA: TGTGCCAGCAGCCTCGACAGAACGGGGCAATATGGCTACACCTTC
CDR3: CASSLDRTGQYGYTF

J: TRBJ2-1
D: NA
size: few
V: TRBV11-2
DNA: TGTGCCAGCAGCTTATCGGGGGATGGCAATGAGCAGTTCTTC
CDR3: CASSLSGDGNEQFF

J: TRBJ1-4
D: NA
size: NA
V: TRBV5-1
DNA: TGCGCCAGCAGCTTCACAGCGTACTCAACTAATGAAAAACTGTTTTTT
CDR3: CASSFTAYSTNEKLFF

J: TRBJ1-4
D: NA
size: NA
V: TRBV4-1
DNA: TGCGCCAGCAGCCCCCAAGTCGGACAGTCTAATGAAAAACTGTTTTTT
CDR3: CASSPQVGQSNEKLFF

J: TRBJ2-5
D: NA
size: NA
V: TRBV6-5
DNA: TGTGCCAGCAGGACACAGCCTCTGGAAGAGACCCAGTACTTC
CDR3: CASRTQPLEETQYF

J: TRBJ2-6
D: NA
size: NA
V: TRBV5-1
DNA: TGCGCCAGCAGCTTGGGGGTTGCTGGGGCCAACGTCCTGACTTTC
CDR3: CASSLGVAGANVLTF

J: TRBJ1-1
D: NA
size: NA
V: TRBV5-1
DNA: TGCGCCAGCAGCAACACGATAAACACTGAAGCTTTCTTT
CDR3: CASSNTINTEAFF